These T cell receptor beta chains were read from a single sample in a study of response to subunit inactivated influenza vaccine. TCRdb re-called the RT-PCR reads through MiXCR, storing one row per CDR3 protein. The data contain approximately 290,000 distinct CDR3 sequences, over 20% of them singletons. The material sequenced was PBMCs from blood, taken roughly 20 months after vaccination. The receptors were gathered from a man in his fifties or sixties who received an inactivated influenza vaccine. CDR3s include the opening cysteine and the closing phenylalanine or tryptophan. A D gene is named only where the DNA matches it firmly. Only some rows state a clone size, as once, few, many or a class for expanded clones.

V,length,J,D,size,CDR3,DNA
TRBV7-8,15,TRBJ1-6,.,.,CASTDGLGANSPLHF,TGTGCCAGCACCGACGGTTTAGGGGCTAATTCACCCCTCCACTTT
TRBV30,16,TRBJ1-3,.,.,CAWSGMMVYSGNTIYF,TGTGCCTGGAGTGGTATGATGGTTTACTCTGGAAACACCATATATTTT
TRBV20-1,15,TRBJ1-6,TRBD1,few,CSAEPPGQGGSPLHF,TGCAGTGCGGAGCCCCCGGGACAGGGGGGCTCACCCCTCCACTTT
TRBV5-5,16,TRBJ1-2,TRBD1,few,CASSLIGTEANYGYTF,TGTGCCAGCAGCCTGATAGGGACAGAGGCTAACTATGGCTACACCTTC
TRBV7-2,15,TRBJ2-1,.,.,CASSLQAALNNEQFF,TGTGCCAGCAGCTTACAAGCGGCCCTTAATAATGAGCAGTTCTTC
TRBV5-1,16,TRBJ2-3,.,few,CASSLEPGGGTDTKYF,TGCGCCAGCAGCTTGGAACCAGGGGGGGGCACAGATACGAAGTATTTT
TRBV20-1,12,TRBJ1-2,TRBD1,few,CSAYGQAYGYTF,TGCAGTGCCTATGGACAGGCCTATGGCTACACCTTC
TRBV27,14,TRBJ1-1,.,few,CASSLEGGDTEAFF,TGTGCCAGCAGTTTGGAAGGGGGAGATACTGAAGCTTTCTTT
TRBV12-3/TRBV12-4,14,TRBJ2-3,.,.,CASLARTSTDTQYF,TGTGCCAGCCTAGCGAGAACTAGCACAGATACGCAGTATTTT
TRBV10-3,12,TRBJ1-2,.,.,CATLDQEYVYTF,TGTGCCACCTTAGATCAGGAGTATGTCTACACCTTC
TRBV2,13,TRBJ1-2,.,few,CASSLAVNYGYTF,TGTGCCAGCAGCCTCGCCGTTAACTATGGCTACACCTTC
TRBV2,10,TRBJ2-7,.,.,CASSNPGQYF,TGTGCCAGCAGTAACCCGGGGCAGTACTTC
TRBV28,14,TRBJ1-1,.,.,CASSPAGGNTEAFF,TGTGCCAGCAGTCCGGCGGGGGGTAACACTGAAGCTTTCTTT
TRBV5-6,13,TRBJ2-3,.,few,CASSFLGADTQYF,TGTGCCAGCAGCTTCCTGGGGGCGGATACGCAGTATTTT
TRBV5-1,15,TRBJ2-1,TRBD2,few,CASSRSGEVLNEQFF,TGCGCCAGCAGCAGGAGCGGGGAAGTCTTGAATGAGCAGTTCTTC
TRBV9,15,TRBJ2-2,.,.,CASSTNSDITGELFF,TGTGCCAGCAGCACCAACTCGGATATCACCGGGGAGCTGTTTTTT
TRBV3-1,14,TRBJ1-5,.,.,CASSQARGGQPQHF,TGTGCCAGCAGCCAAGCCCGGGGCGGTCAGCCCCAGCATTTT
TRBV19,13,TRBJ1-2,.,few,CASSIGGGHGYTF,TGTGCCAGTAGTATAGGCGGAGGGCATGGCTACACCTTC
TRBV6-5,15,TRBJ1-2,TRBD1,.,CASSYSQGGWYGYTF,TGTGCCAGCAGTTACAGCCAGGGGGGGTGGTATGGCTACACCTTC
TRBV4-2,19,TRBJ2-7,TRBD2,few,CASSQDGAGGPGGGYEQYF,TGTGCCAGCAGCCAAGATGGAGCGGGAGGCCCCGGCGGAGGATACGAGCAGTACTTC
TRBV5-1,13,TRBJ1-2,TRBD1,.,CASSERDSYGYTF,TGCGCCAGCAGCGAGAGGGACAGCTATGGCTACACCTTC
TRBV7-3,17,TRBJ2-4,TRBD2,.,CASSPAGLADPKNIQYF,TGTGCCAGCAGCCCGGCGGGACTAGCGGACCCCAAAAACATTCAGTACTTC
TRBV11-2,15,TRBJ1-1,.,.,CASSLVAGTNTEAFF,TGTGCCAGCAGCTTAGTGGCCGGGACGAACACTGAAGCTTTCTTT
TRBV10-2,13,TRBJ2-7,TRBD1,few,CASSEAGGYEQYF,TGCGCCAGCAGTGAAGCAGGGGGCTACGAGCAGTACTTC
TRBV29-1,15,TRBJ2-5,.,.,CSVGSEGGWGETQYF,TGCAGCGTTGGTTCTGAAGGAGGGTGGGGGGAGACCCAGTACTTC
TRBV20-1,13,TRBJ2-7,.,few,CSARKRQTYEQYF,TGCAGTGCCAGAAAGCGACAGACATACGAGCAGTACTTC
TRBV6-1,16,TRBJ1-1,TRBD1,.,CASSQGVGLLNTEAFF,TGTGCCAGCAGTCAGGGGGTAGGCCTGCTGAACACTGAAGCTTTCTTT
TRBV20-1,15,TRBJ2-7,TRBD2,.,CSASSGGSISYEQYF,TGCAGTGCTAGCAGCGGGGGATCAATCTCCTACGAGCAGTACTTC
TRBV20-1,16,TRBJ1-5,.,many,CSARYPGQRNNQPQHF,TGCAGTGCTAGATATCCCGGACAGCGCAACAATCAGCCCCAGCATTTT
TRBV25-1,14,TRBJ2-7,.,.,CASSEFLSSYEQYF,TGTGCCAGCAGTGAATTTCTGAGCTCCTACGAGCAGTACTTC
TRBV6-5,13,TRBJ1-2,.,.,CASSYRGTNGYTF,TGTGCCAGCAGTTATCGTGGCACCAATGGCTACACCTTC
TRBV6-1,13,TRBJ1-1,.,few,CASEKGMNTEAFF,TGTGCCAGCGAGAAGGGAATGAACACTGAAGCTTTCTTT
TRBV19,14,TRBJ1-5,TRBD1,few,CASKKQGSNQPQHF,TGTGCCAGCAAGAAACAGGGGAGCAATCAGCCCCAGCATTTT
TRBV10-2,16,TRBJ2-7,.,few,CASSENAQWISYEQYF,TGCGCCAGCAGTGAGAACGCACAGTGGATTTCCTACGAGCAGTACTTC
TRBV20-1,12,TRBJ2-3,.,.,CSAQDRTDTQYF,TGCAGTGCGCAAGATAGGACAGATACGCAGTATTTT
TRBV7-9,17,TRBJ2-1,TRBD2,.,CASRLMRGTSSYNEQFF,TGTGCCAGCAGGCTGATGCGGGGGACTAGCTCCTACAATGAGCAGTTCTTC
TRBV12-3/TRBV12-4,17,TRBJ1-4,.,.,CASSGPRGRLTNEKLFF,TGTGCCAGCAGTGGCCCCCGGGGGCGATTGACTAATGAAAAACTGTTTTTT
TRBV6-5,17,TRBJ1-5,.,few,CASSYSRVEVRNQPQHF,TGTGCCAGCAGTTACTCCCGGGTAGAGGTTCGCAATCAGCCCCAGCATTTT